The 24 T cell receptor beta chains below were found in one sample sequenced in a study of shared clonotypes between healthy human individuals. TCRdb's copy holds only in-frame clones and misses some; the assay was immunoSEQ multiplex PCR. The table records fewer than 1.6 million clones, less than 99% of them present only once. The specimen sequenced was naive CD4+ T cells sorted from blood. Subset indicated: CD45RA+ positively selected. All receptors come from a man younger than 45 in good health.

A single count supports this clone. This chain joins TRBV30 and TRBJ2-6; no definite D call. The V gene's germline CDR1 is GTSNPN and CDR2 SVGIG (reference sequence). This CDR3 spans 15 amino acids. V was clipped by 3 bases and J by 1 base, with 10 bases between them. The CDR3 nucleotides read TGTGCCTGGAGCCCCGCCGGATCTGGGGCCAACGTCCTGACTTTC. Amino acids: CAWSPAGSGANVLTF.

CDR3 DNA: TGTGCCAGCAGCGCCGTATCCACAGAGAACACTGAAGCTTTCTTT. Encoded protein: CASSAVSTENTEAFF. J is TRBJ1-1 and V is TRBV11-2; D unresolved. The germline V gene has CDR1 SGHAT and CDR2 FQNNGV. CDR3 length: 15 amino acids. V was cut by 5 bases and J by 1 base, with 14 bases left in between.

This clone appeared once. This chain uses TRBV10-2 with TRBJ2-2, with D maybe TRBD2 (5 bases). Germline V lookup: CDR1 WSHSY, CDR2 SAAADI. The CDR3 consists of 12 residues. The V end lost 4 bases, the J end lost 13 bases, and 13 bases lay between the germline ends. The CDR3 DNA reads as TGCGCCAGCAGTGGTTCGCTCGGAGGGCTGTTTTTT. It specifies CASSGSLGGLFF.

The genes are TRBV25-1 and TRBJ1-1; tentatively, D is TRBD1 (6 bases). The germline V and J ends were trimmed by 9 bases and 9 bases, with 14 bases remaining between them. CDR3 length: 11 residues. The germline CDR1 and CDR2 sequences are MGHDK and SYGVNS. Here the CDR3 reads CASRLQGKAFF. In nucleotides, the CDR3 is TGTGCCAGTCGGTTACAGGGTAAAGCTTTCTTT.

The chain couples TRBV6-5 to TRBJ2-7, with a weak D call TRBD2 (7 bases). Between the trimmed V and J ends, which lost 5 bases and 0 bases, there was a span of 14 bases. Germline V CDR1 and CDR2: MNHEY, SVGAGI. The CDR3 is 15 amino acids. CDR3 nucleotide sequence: TGTGCCAGCAGTCCCAGGGGCGGGAGCTCCTACGAGCAGTACTTC. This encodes CASSPRGGSSYEQYF.

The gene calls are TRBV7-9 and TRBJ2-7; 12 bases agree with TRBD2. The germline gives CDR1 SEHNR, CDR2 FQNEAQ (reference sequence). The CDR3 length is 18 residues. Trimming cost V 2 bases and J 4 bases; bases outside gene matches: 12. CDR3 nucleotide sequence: TGTGCCAGCAGCTTAAAAGGGCTAGCGGGAGGGTACGGTTACGAGCAGTACTTC. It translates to CASSLKGLAGGYGYEQYF.

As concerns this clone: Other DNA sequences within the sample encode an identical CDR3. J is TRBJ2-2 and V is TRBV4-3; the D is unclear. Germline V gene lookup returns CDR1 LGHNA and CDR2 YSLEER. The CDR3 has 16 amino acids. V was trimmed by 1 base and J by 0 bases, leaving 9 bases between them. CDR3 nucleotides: TGCGCCAGCAGCCAAGTACAAGGGCCGAACACCGGGGAGCTGTTTTTT. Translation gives CASSQVQGPNTGELFF.

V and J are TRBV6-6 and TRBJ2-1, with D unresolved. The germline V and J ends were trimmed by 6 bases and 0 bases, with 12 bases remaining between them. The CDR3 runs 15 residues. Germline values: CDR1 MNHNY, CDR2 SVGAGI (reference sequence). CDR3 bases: TGTGCCAGCAGCCCCCGGCAGCTCTCCTACAATGAGCAGTTCTTC. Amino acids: CASSPRQLSYNEQFF.

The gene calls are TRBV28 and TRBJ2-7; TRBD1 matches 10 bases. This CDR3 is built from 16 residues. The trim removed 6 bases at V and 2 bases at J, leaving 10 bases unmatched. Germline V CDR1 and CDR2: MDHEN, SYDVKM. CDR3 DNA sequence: TGTGCCAGCAGCCTTACTCCCGGGACAGGGGCCTACGAGCAGTACTTC. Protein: CASSLTPGTGAYEQYF.

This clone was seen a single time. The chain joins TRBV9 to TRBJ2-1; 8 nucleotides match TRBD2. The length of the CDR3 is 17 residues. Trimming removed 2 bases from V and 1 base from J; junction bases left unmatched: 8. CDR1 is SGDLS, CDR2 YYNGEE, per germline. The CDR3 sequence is CASSVSIAGLSYNEQFF. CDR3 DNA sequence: TGTGCCAGCAGCGTCTCGATAGCGGGACTTTCCTACAATGAGCAGTTCTTC.

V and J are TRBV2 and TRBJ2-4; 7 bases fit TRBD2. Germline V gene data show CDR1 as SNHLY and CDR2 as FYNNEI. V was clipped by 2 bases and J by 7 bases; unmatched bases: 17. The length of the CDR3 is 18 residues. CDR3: CASSERKASGSRLNIQYF. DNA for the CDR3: TGTGCCAGCAGTGAAAGGAAGGCTAGCGGCAGTCGCTTGAACATTCAGTACTTC.

The CDR3 loop is CATLAGGWDTQYF. The CDR3 bases are TGTGCCACCTTAGCGGGAGGCTGGGATACGCAGTATTTT. The genes are TRBV19 and TRBJ2-3; TRBD2 aligns across 10 bases. Trimming took 10 bases from V and 6 from J; bases not matched to a gene: 7. This CDR3 has 13 amino acids. Germline V gene sequence: CDR1 LNHDA, CDR2 SQIVND (reference sequence).

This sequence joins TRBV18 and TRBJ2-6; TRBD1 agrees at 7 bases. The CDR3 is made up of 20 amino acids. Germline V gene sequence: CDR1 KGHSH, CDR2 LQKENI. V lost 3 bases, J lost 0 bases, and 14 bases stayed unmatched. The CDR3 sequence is CASSPLITGTVFSGANVLTF. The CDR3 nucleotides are TGTGCCAGCTCACCTCTTATTACCGGGACAGTTTTCTCTGGGGCCAACGTCCTGACTTTC.

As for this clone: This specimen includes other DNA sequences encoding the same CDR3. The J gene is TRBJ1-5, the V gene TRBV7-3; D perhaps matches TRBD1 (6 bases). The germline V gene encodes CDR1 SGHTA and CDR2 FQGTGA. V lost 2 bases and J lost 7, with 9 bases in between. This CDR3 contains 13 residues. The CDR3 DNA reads TGTGCCAGCAGCTTACAGGGGAACCAGCCCCAGCATTTT. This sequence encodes CASSLQGNQPQHF.

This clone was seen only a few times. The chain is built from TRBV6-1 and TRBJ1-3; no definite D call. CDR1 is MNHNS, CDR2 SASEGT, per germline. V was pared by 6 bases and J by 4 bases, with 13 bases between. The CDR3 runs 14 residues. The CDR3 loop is CASSLNWSGNTIYF. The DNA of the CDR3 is TGTGCCAGCAGCCTGAATTGGTCAGGAAACACCATATATTTT.

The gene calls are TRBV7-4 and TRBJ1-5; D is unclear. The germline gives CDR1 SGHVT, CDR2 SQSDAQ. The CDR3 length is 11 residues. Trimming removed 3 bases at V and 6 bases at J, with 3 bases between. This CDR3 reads CASSLCQPQHF. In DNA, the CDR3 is TGTGCCAGCAGCTTGTGTCAGCCCCAGCATTTT.

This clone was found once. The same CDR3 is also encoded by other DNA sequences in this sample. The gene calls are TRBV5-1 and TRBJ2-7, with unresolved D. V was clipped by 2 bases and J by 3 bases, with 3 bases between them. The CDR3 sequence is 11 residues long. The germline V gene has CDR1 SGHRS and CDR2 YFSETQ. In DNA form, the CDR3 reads TGCGCCAGCAGCTTAAACTACGAGCAGTACTTC. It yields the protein CASSLNYEQYF.

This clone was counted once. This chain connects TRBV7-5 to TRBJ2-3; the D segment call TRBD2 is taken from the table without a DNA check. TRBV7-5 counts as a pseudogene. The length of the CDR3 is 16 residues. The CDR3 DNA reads TGTGTCAGAAGCTTTGTGGCGGGAGTAAGGACAGATACGCAGTATTTT. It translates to CVRSFVAGVRTDTQYF.

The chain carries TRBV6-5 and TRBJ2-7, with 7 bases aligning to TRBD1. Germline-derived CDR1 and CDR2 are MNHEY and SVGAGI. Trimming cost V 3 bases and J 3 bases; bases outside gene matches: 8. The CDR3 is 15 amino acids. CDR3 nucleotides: TGTGCCAGCAGTTATCCAAACAGGGGAATCTACGAGCAGTACTTC. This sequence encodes CASSYPNRGIYEQYF.

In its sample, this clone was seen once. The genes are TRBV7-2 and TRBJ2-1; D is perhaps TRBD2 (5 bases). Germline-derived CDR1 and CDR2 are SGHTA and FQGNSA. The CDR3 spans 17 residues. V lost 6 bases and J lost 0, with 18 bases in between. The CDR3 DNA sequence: TGTGCCAGCAGACAAAGGGCTAGCACCCTCTCCTACAATGAGCAGTTCTTC. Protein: CASRQRASTLSYNEQFF.

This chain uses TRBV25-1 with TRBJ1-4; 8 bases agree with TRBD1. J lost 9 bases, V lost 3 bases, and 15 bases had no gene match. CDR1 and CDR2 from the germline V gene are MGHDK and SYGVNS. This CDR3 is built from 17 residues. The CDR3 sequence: CASSDRGQGGLMKKLFF. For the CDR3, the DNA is TGTGCCAGCAGTGACCGAGGACAGGGAGGGTTAATGAAAAAACTGTTTTTT.

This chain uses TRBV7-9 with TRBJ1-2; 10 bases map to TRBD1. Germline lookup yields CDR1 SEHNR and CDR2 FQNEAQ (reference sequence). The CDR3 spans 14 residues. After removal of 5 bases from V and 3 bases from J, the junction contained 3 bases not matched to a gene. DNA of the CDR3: TGTGCCAGCAGCGACAGGGGGCGCGACTATGGCTACACCTTC. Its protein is CASSDRGRDYGYTF. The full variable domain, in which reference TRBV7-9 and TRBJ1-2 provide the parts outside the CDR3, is DTGVSQNPRHKITKRGQNVTFRCDPISEHNRLYWYRQTLGQGPEFLTYFQNEAQLEKSRLLSDRFSAERPKGSFSTLEIQRTEQGDSAMYLCASSDRGRDYGYTFGSGTRLTVV.

CDR3 sequence reads: CASSFIGLSEQYF. CDR3 in DNA: TGTGCCAGCAGCTTCATCGGGCTCAGCGAGCAGTACTTC. The chain uses TRBV7-9 and TRBJ2-7; D is unclear. Trimming stripped 3 bases from V and 6 bases from J, with 12 bases between. CDR1 is SEHNR and CDR2 is FQNEAQ in the germline V gene (reference sequence). The CDR3 spans 13 residues.

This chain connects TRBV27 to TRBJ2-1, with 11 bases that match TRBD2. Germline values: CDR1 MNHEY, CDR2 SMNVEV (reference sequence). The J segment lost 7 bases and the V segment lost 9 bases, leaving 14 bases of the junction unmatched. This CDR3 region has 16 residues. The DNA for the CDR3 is TGTGCCAGTAGCAGTTGGTCTAGCGGGAGGTCGAATGAGCAGTTCTTC. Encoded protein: CASSSWSSGRSNEQFF.